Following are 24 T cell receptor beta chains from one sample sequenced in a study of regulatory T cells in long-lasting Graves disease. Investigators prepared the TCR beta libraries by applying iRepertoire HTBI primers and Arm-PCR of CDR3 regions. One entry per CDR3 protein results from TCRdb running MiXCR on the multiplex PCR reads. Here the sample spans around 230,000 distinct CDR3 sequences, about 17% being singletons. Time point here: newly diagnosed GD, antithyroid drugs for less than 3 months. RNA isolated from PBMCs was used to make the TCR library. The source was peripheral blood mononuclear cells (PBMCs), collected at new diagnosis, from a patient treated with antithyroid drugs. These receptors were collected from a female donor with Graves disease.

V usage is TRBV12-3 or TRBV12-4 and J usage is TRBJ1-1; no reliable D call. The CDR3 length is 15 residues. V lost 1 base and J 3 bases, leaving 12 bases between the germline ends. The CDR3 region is CASSLVRSSDTEAFF. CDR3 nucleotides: TGTGCCAGCAGTTTAGTACGCTCTTCGGACACTGAAGCTTTCTTT.

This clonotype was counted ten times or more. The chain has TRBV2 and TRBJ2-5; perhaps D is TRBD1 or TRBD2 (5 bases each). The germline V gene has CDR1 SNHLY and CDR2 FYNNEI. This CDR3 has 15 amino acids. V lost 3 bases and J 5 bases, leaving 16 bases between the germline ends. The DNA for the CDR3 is TGTGCCAGCAGTGATTTAGAGGGGCTCGGTGAGACCCAGTACTTC. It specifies CASSDLEGLGETQYF.

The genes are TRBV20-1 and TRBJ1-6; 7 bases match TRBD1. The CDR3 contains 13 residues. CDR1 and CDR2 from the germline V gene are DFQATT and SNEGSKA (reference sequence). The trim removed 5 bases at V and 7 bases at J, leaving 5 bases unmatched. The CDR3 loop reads CSALRDSNSPLHF. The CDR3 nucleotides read TGCAGTGCTCTCCGGGACAGCAATTCACCCCTCCACTTT.

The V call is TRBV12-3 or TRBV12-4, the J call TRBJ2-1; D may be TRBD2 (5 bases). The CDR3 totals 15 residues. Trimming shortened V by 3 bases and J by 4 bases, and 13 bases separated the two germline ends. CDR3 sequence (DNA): TGTGCCAGCAGTTTCGGCCTAGCCGTTTACAATGAGCAGTTCTTC. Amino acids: CASSFGLAVYNEQFF.

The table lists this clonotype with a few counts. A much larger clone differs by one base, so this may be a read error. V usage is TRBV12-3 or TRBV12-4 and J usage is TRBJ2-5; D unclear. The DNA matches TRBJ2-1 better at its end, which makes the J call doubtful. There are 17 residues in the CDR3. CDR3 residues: CASSLVGIVGRFNEQFF. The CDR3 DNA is TGTGCCAGCAGTTTAGTTGGAATAGTGGGCAGGTTCAATGAGCAGTTCTTC.

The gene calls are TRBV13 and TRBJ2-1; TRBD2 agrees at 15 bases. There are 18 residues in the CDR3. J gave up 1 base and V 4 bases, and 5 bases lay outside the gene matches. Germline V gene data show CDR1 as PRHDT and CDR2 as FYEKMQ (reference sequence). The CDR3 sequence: CASSSGLAGGESYNEQFF. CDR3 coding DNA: TGTGCCAGCAGCTCTGGACTAGCGGGAGGGGAATCCTACAATGAGCAGTTCTTC.

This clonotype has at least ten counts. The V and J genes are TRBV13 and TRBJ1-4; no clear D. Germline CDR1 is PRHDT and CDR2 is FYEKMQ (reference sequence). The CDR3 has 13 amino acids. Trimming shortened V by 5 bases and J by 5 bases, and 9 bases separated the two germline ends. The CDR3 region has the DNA TGTGCCAGCAGCCGTGGACGAAATGAAAAACTGTTTTTT. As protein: CASSRGRNEKLFF. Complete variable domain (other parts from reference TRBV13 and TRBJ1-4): AAGVIQSPRHLIKEKRETATLKCYPIPRHDTVYWYQQGPGQDPQFLISFYEKMQSDKGSIPDRFSAQQFSDYHSELNMSSLELGDSALYFCASSRGRNEKLFFGSGTQLSVL.

This CDR3 reads CASSLRGEGVGSEAFF. The CDR3, as DNA: TGTGCCAGCAGCTTAAGGGGGGAAGGGGTTGGCTCTGAAGCTTTCTTT. This chain uses TRBV7-3 with TRBJ1-1, with D maybe TRBD1 (5 bases). This CDR3 contains 16 residues. V lost 1 base, J lost 6 bases, and 18 bases lay in between. Germline CDR1 SGHTA, CDR2 FQGTGA.

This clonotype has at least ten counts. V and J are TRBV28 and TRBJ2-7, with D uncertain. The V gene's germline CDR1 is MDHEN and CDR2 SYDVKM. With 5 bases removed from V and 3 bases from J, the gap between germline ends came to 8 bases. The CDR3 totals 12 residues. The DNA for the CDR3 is TGTGCCAGCAGTACAAGGAGCTACGAGCAGTACTTC. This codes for CASSTRSYEQYF.

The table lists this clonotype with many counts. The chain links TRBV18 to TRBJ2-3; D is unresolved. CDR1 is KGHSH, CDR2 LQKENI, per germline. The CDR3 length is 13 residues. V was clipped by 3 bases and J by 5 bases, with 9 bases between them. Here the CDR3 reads CASSPPSRDTQYF. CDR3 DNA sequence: TGTGCCAGCTCACCGCCTTCGAGAGATACGCAGTATTTT.

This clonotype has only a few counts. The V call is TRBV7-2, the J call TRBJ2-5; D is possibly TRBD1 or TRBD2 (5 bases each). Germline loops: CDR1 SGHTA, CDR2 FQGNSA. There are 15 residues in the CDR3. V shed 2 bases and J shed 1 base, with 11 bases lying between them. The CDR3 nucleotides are TGTGCCAGCAGCTTACTCTCTGGGACCCAAGAGACCCAGTACTTC. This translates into CASSLLSGTQETQYF. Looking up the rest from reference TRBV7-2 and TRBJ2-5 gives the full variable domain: GAGVSQSPSNKVTEKGKDVELRCDPISGHTALYWYRQSLGQGLEFLIYFQGNSAPDKSGLPSDRFSAERTGGSVSTLTIQRTQQEDSAVYLCASSLLSGTQETQYFGPGTRLLVL.

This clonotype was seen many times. CDR3 region: CATSRAPTGDTEAFF. Here the CDR3 DNA reads TGTGCCACCAGCAGAGCCCCGACCGGAGACACTGAAGCTTTCTTT. This chain connects TRBV15 to TRBJ1-1; D is unresolved. Trimming removed 1 base from V and 3 bases from J, with 12 bases in between. CDR3 length equals 15 residues. The germline V gene has CDR1 LNHNV and CDR2 YYDKDF (reference sequence).

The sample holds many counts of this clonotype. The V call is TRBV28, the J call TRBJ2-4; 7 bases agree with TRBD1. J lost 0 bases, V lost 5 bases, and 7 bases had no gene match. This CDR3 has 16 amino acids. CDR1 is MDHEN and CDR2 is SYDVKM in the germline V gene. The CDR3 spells CASSQGVNIAKNIQYF. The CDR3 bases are TGTGCCAGCAGTCAGGGGGTCAATATAGCCAAAAACATTCAGTACTTC.

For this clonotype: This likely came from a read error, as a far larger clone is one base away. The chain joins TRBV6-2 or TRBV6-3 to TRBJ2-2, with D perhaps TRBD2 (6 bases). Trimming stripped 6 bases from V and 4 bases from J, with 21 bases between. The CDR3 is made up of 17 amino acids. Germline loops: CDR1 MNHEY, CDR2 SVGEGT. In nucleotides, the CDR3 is TGTGCCAGCAGGAAATTACGGGAGTGGCGCTCCACCGGGGAGCTGTTTTTT. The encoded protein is CASRKLREWRSTGELFF.

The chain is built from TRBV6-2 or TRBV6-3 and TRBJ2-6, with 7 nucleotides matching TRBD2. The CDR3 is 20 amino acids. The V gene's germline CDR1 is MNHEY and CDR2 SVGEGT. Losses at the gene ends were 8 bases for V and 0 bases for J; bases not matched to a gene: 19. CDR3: CASGQDPMLAVVSGANVLTF. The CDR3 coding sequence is TGTGCCAGCGGCCAAGACCCCATGCTAGCGGTCGTCTCTGGGGCCAACGTCCTGACTTTC.

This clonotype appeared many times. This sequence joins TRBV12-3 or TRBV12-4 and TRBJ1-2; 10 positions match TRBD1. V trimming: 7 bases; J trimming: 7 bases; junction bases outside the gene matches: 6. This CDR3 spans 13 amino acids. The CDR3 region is CASTGDRGGGYTF. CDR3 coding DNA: TGTGCCAGCACCGGGGACAGGGGTGGTGGCTACACCTTC.

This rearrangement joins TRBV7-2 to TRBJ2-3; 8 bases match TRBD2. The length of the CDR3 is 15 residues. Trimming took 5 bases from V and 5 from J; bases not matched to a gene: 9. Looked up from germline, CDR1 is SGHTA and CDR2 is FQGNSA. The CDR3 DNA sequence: TGTGCCAGCAGCCCCTCACTAGCGGACAAAGATACGCAGTATTTT. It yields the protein CASSPSLADKDTQYF. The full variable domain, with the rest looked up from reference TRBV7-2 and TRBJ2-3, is GAGVSQSPSNKVTEKGKDVELRCDPISGHTALYWYRQSLGQGLEFLIYFQGNSAPDKSGLPSDRFSAERTGGSVSTLTIQRTQQEDSAVYLCASSPSLADKDTQYFGPGTRLTVL.

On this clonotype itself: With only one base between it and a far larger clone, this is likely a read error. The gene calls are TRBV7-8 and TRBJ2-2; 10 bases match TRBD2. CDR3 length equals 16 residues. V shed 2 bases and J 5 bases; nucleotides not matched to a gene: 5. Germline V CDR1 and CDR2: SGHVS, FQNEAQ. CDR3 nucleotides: TGTGCCAGCAGCTTAAGATCTAGCGGGAGAACCGGGGAGCTGTTTTTT. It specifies CASSLRSSGRTGELFF.

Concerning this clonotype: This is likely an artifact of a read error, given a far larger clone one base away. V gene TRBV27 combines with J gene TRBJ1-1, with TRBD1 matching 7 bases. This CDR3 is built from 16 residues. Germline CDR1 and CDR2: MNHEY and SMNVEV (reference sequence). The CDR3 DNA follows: TGTGCCGGCAGTTACGGACGACAGGGACTGAACACTGAAGCTTTCTTT. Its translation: CAGSYGRQGLNTEAFF.

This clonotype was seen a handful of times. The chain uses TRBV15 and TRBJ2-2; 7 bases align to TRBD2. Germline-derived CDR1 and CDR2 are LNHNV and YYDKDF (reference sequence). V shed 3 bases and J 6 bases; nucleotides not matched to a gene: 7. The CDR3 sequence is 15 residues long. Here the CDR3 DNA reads TGTGCCACCAGCAGGGGCGGGAGAGGGGCCGGGGAGCTGTTTTTT. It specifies CATSRGGRGAGELFF.

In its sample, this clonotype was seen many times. CDR3 bases: TGCAGTGCTAGGACAGGGGGCGCGAATTCACCCCTCCACTTT. Its protein product is CSARTGGANSPLHF. The chain is built from TRBV20-1 and TRBJ1-6, with 10 bases fitting TRBD1. Germline V gives CDR1 DFQATT, CDR2 SNEGSKA (reference sequence). The CDR3 runs 14 residues. Losses at the gene ends were 3 bases for V and 7 bases for J; bases not matched to a gene: 3.

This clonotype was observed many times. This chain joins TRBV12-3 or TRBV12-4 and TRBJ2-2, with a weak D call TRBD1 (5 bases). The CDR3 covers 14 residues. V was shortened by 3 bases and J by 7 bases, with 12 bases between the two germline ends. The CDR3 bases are TGTGCCAGCAGTTTCACCAGAACAGGCGGGGAGCTGTTTTTT. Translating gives CASSFTRTGGELFF.

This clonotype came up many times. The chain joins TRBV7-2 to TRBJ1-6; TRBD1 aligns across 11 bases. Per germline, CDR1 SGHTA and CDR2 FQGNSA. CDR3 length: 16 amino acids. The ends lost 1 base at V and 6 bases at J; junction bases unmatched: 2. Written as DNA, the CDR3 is TGTGCCAGCAGCTTAGGGACAGGGGGCGGTAATTCACCCCTCCACTTT. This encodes CASSLGTGGGNSPLHF.

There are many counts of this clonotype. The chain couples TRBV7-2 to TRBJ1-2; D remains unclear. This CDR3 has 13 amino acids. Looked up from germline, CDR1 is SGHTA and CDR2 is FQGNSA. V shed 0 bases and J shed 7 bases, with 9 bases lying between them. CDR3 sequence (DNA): TGTGCCAGCAGCTTAGCTTCCGCGACTGGCTACACCTTC. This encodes CASSLASATGYTF.